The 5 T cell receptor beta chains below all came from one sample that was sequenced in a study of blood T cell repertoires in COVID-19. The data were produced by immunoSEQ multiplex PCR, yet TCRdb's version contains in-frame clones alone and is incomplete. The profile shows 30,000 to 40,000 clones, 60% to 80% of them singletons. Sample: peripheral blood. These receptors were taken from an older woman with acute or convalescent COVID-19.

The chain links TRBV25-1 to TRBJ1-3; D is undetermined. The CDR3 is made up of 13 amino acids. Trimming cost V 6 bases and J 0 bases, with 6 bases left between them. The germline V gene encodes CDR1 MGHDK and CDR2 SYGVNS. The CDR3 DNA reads TGTGCCAGCAGGATCAGCTCTGGAAACACCATATATTTT. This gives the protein CASRISSGNTIYF. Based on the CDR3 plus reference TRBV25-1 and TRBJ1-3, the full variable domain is EADIYQTPRYLVIGTGKKITLECSQTMGHDKMYWYQQDPGMELHLIHYSYGVNSTEKGDLSSESTVSRIRTEHFPLTLESARPSHTSQYLCASRISSGNTIYFGEGSWLTVV.

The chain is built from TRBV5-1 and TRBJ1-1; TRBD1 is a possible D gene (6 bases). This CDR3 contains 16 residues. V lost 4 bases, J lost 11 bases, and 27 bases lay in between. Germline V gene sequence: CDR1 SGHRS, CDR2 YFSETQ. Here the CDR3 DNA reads TGCGCCAGCAGCGCCCGACCAATCCAGGGGCCCCCCGGGGCTTTCTTT. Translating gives CASSARPIQGPPGAFF.

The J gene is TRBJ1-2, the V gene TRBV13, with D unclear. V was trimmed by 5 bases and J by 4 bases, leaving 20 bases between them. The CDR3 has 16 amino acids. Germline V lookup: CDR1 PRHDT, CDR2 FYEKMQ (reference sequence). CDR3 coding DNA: TGTGCCAGCAGCCGGGTAGAGGCATCTACCCTCTATGGCTACACCTTC. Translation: CASSRVEASTLYGYTF.

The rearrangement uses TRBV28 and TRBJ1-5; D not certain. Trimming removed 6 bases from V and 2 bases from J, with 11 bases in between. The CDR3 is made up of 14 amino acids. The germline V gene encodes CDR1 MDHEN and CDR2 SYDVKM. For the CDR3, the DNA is TGTGCCAGCAGCCTCGACAACGGCAATCAGCCCCAGCATTTT. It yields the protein CASSLDNGNQPQHF.

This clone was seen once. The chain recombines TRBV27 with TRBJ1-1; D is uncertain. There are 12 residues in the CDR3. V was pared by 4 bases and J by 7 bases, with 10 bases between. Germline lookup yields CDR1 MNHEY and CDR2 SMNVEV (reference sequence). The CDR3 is CASSSTRSEAFF. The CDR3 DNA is TGTGCCAGCAGTTCTACCCGGAGTGAAGCTTTCTTT.